This entry lists 12 T cell receptor beta chains sequenced from one sample in a study of blood T cell repertoires in COVID-19. Sequencing was performed with immunoSEQ multiplex PCR; in TCRdb, only in-frame clones are kept and a portion is missing. The sample carries some 180,000 clones, roughly 77% recorded once. The sample consisted of peripheral blood. The receptors come from a middle-aged woman with COVID-19, enrolled during active disease.

This sequence joins TRBV18 and TRBJ2-2; 7 positions agree with TRBD1. Per the germline V gene, CDR1 is KGHSH and CDR2 is LQKENI. V was pared by 5 bases and J by 3 bases, with 6 bases of the junction left unmatched. The CDR3 extends over 15 amino acids. CDR3 sequence reads: CASSAFQGDTGELFF. CDR3 DNA: TGTGCCAGCTCAGCATTCCAGGGGGACACCGGGGAGCTGTTTTTT.

The rearrangement links TRBV28 to TRBJ2-5, with 7 bases fitting TRBD1. V lost 6 bases and J lost 1; bases outside the gene matches: 8. Germline V gene sequence: CDR1 MDHEN, CDR2 SYDVKM. CDR3 length equals 15 residues. The CDR3 region has the DNA TGTGCCAGCAGGACGTACAGGGGTCCCCAAGAGACCCAGTACTTC. It codes for CASRTYRGPQETQYF.

The chain has TRBV19 and TRBJ2-1; 13 nucleotides agree with TRBD2. Germline values: CDR1 LNHDA, CDR2 SQIVND (reference sequence). The CDR3 length is 18 residues. V lost 0 bases to trimming and J lost 7 bases; unmatched junction nucleotides: 9. In DNA form, the CDR3 reads TGTGCCAGTAGTATAGAAGGACTAGCGGGAGTAGTGGGAAATGAGCAGTTCTTC. The encoded protein is CASSIEGLAGVVGNEQFF. Drawing the rest from reference TRBV19 and TRBJ2-1, the complete variable domain is DGGITQSPKYLFRKEGQNVTLSCEQNLNHDAMYWYRQDPGQGLRLIYYSQIVNDFQKGDIAEGYSVSREKKESFPLTVTSAQKNPTAFYLCASSIEGLAGVVGNEQFFGPGTRLTVL.

The V gene is TRBV19, the J gene TRBJ2-5, with D perhaps matching TRBD2 (6 bases). The CDR3 totals 14 residues. The germline gives CDR1 LNHDA, CDR2 SQIVND (reference sequence). Between the trimmed V and J ends, which lost 6 bases and 5 bases, there was a span of 16 bases. CDR3 nucleotides: TGTGCCAGTAGGTCTGGACTTGGGGGGGAGACCCAGTACTTC. It yields the protein CASRSGLGGETQYF. Based on the CDR3 plus reference TRBV19 and TRBJ2-5, the full variable domain is DGGITQSPKYLFRKEGQNVTLSCEQNLNHDAMYWYRQDPGQGLRLIYYSQIVNDFQKGDIAEGYSVSREKKESFPLTVTSAQKNPTAFYLCASRSGLGGETQYFGPGTRLLVL.

The CDR3 DNA follows: TGTGCCAGTAGTCCAGGGATCCCTGAAGCTTTCTTT. It yields the protein CASSPGIPEAFF. The rearrangement joins TRBV19 to TRBJ1-1, with a possible D match to TRBD1 (5 bases). CDR1 LNHDA and CDR2 SQIVND come from the germline V gene (reference sequence). There are 12 residues in the CDR3. Trimming cost V 5 bases and J 6 bases, with 10 bases left between them.

V is TRBV10-3 and J is TRBJ2-7; TRBD2 is a possible D gene (6 bases). The CDR3 is 15 residues long. Trimming removed 2 bases at V and 1 base at J, with 12 bases between. The V gene's germline CDR1 is ENHRY and CDR2 SYGVKD. As DNA, the CDR3 is TGTGCCATCAGTGAGCCATCGGAGGGATCCTACGAGCAGTACTTC. This codes for CAISEPSEGSYEQYF.

The gene calls are TRBV12-5 and TRBJ1-5; D possibly corresponds to TRBD1 (6 bases). V dropped 6 bases and J dropped 0 bases, with 15 bases sitting between them. The CDR3 totals 16 residues. The germline gives CDR1 LGHNT, CDR2 FRNRAP. CDR3 bases: TGTGCTAGTGGACCGGGACAAACATATAGCAATCAGCCCCAGCATTTT. It translates to CASGPGQTYSNQPQHF. The whole variable domain, filled in from reference TRBV12-5 and TRBJ1-5, reads DARVTQTPRHKVTEMGQEVTMRCQPILGHNTVFWYRQTMMQGLELLAYFRNRAPLDDSGMPKDRFSAEMPDATLATLKIQPSEPRDSAVYFCASGPGQTYSNQPQHFGDGTRLSIL.

In the case of this clone: This likely came from a read error, as a far larger clone is one base away. The chain couples TRBV7-2 to TRBJ2-7; D not certain. Germline loops: CDR1 SGHTA, CDR2 FQGNSA. The length of the CDR3 is 11 residues. The germline V and J ends were trimmed by 5 bases and 2 bases, with 4 bases remaining between them. The DNA for the CDR3 is TGTGCCAGCAGCCACACCTACGAGCAGTACTTC. Translation gives CASSHTYEQYF.

V and J are TRBV9 and TRBJ1-1; D is possibly TRBD1 (6 bases). This CDR3 has 14 residues. Germline assignment: CDR1 SGDLS and CDR2 YYNGEE. The V gene lost 3 bases and the J gene lost 3 bases, with 12 bases spanning the gap. CDR3 in amino acids: CASSDDRLHTEAFF. CDR3 nucleotides: TGTGCCAGCAGCGACGACAGGTTACACACTGAAGCTTTCTTT.

V is TRBV7-3 and J is TRBJ2-3, with TRBD2 matching 7 bases. Germline CDR1 and CDR2: SGHTA and FQGTGA. The V segment lost 5 bases and the J segment 0 bases; nucleotides outside the gene matches: 11. The CDR3 runs 17 residues. The CDR3 region is CASSPLPWGGSTDTQYF. The CDR3 DNA sequence: TGTGCCAGCAGCCCCCTCCCATGGGGGGGTAGCACAGATACGCAGTATTTT.

The chain links TRBV15 to TRBJ2-1; 8 bases agree with TRBD2. The junction had 10 bases not matched to a gene; V was cut back by 3 bases and J by 3 bases. CDR1 is LNHNV, CDR2 YYDKDF, per germline (reference sequence). CDR3 size: 17 residues. The CDR3 nucleotides read TGTGCCACCAGCAGGGCTAGCGGGTCGGAGGTCTACAATGAGCAGTTCTTC. Its translation is CATSRASGSEVYNEQFF. Based on the CDR3 plus reference TRBV15 and TRBJ2-1, the full variable domain is DAMVIQNPRYQVTQFGKPVTLSCSQTLNHNVMYWYQQKSSQAPKLLFHYYDKDFNNEADTPDNFQSRRPNTSFCFLDIRSPGLGDTAMYLCATSRASGSEVYNEQFFGPGTRLTVL.

The chain uses TRBV6-2 or TRBV6-3 and TRBJ2-1; 8 positions agree with TRBD1. The CDR3 length is 18 residues. The trim removed 2 bases at V and 2 bases at J, leaving 11 bases unmatched. Germline CDR1 MNHEY, CDR2 SVGEGT. CDR3 residues: CASSYARGLWNPYNEQFF. CDR3 in DNA: TGTGCCAGCAGTTACGCCAGGGGGCTGTGGAATCCCTACAATGAGCAGTTCTTC.